The present T cell receptor (beta chain) was sequenced within a study of blood T cells in healthy people across ages. Study-wide results and limits: Naive CD4+ cell counts and diversity both ran higher in long-lived than in aged donors.

Germline-derived CDR1 and CDR2 are MNHEY and SMNVEV (reference sequence). This CDR3 is 13 amino acids long. Trimming pared 7 bases from V and 5 bases from J, leaving 14 bases between. A J-beta primer mix and a sample-barcoded 5' primer were used in a second PCR of roughly 6 to 12 cycles. The template-switch adaptor, which had 12 random nucleotides, put a tag on each cDNA molecule. MiXCR, run by TCRdb on the 5' RACE reads, gives a single entry per CDR3 protein. The sample records roughly 550,000 distinct CDR3 sequences, about 24% being singletons. This clonotype occurred a few times. Its antigen is undetermined. Another study also made use of these data, one on T cells of mothers and their children. That publication notes: Each donor was one of three healthy Caucasian mothers or one of their six children.

Sequences were obtained from blood. The clonotype originates from a boy aged 5-17 years in good health. The chain employs TRBV27 and TRBJ2-5; D is possibly TRBD1 (6 bases). The chain's CDR3 is CASTEGVGETQYF. The CDR3 coding sequence is TGTGCCAGCACAGAGGGGGTAGGGGAGACCCAGTACTTC.